This T cell receptor beta chain derives from a study of PD-L1 blockade in urothelial cancer. Here immunoSEQ multiplex PCR was the method, and the copy in TCRdb shows in-frame clones only, minus some. Among about 37,000 clones, about 79% were seen once, and the ten largest hold 18%. Germline values: CDR1 SGHRS, CDR2 YFSETQ. The V end was cut by 0 bases, the J end by 7 bases, with 11 bases between. The CDR3 covers 14 residues. This specimen was PBMCs, taken around atezolizumab (anti-PD-L1) treatment. This sequence joins TRBV5-1 and TRBJ1-5; D is possibly TRBD1 (5 bases). The source is a man in his 60s with urothelial cancer. DNA for the CDR3: TGCGCCAGCAGCTTGGAGGGGTTAGGGCAGCCCCAGCATTTT. Translated: CASSLEGLGQPQHF.